A selection of T cell receptor beta chains follows, all from one sample in a study of blood T cell repertoires in COVID-19. TCRdb's copy holds only in-frame clones and misses some; the assay was immunoSEQ multiplex PCR. The data hold roughly 100,000 clones, with roughly 87% observed a single time. The sample consisted of peripheral blood. The origin of the receptors is a woman aged 50 to 60 with COVID-19, enrolled during active disease. Each CDR3 is given with its conserved first and last residue. A D gene is named only where the DNA matches it firmly. The size of a clone is reported for some rows only, either as once, few or many, or as a class for expanded clones.

v_gene,abundance,j_gene,d_gene,CDR3aa,CDR3nt
TRBV2,NA,TRBJ1-2,TRBD1,CASSSDRGDRYGYTF,TGTGCCAGCAGTTCAGACAGGGGCGATCGATATGGCTACACCTTC
TRBV11-2,NA,TRBJ2-1,NA,CASSIRDKGYNEQFF,TGTGCCAGCAGCATCCGGGACAAGGGTTACAATGAGCAGTTCTTC
TRBV10-2,NA,TRBJ2-3,TRBD2,CAGGDRTDTQYF,TGCGCCGGGGGGGACCGCACAGATACGCAGTATTTT
TRBV28,NA,TRBJ2-7,NA,CASSSPRVGSYEQYF,TGTGCCAGCAGTTCCCCCCGTGTCGGTTCCTACGAGCAGTACTTC
TRBV6-5,NA,TRBJ2-3,TRBD1,CASSSGQGSTDTQYF,TGTGCCAGCAGCTCCGGACAGGGGAGCACAGATACGCAGTATTTT
TRBV5-1,NA,TRBJ2-5,NA,CASSTTVEETQYF,TGCGCCAGCAGTACGACAGTAGAAGAGACCCAGTACTTC
TRBV3-1/TRBV3-2,NA,TRBJ2-2,TRBD2,CASSHGGRNGELFF,TGTGCCAGCAGCCATGGCGGGAGGAACGGGGAGCTGTTTTTT
TRBV7-9,NA,TRBJ2-5,TRBD1,CASSLGQGLGETQYF,TGTGCCAGCAGCCTTGGACAGGGTTTAGGGGAGACCCAGTACTTC
TRBV7-2,NA,TRBJ1-2,TRBD1,CASSTEGQGFGYTF,TGTGCCAGCAGCACCGAGGGACAGGGGTTTGGCTACACCTTC
TRBV6-2/TRBV6-3,NA,TRBJ1-2,NA,CASSWGTSLLHGYTF,TGTGCCAGCAGTTGGGGGACTTCCTTACTCCATGGCTACACCTTC
TRBV2,NA,TRBJ2-5,TRBD1,CASRTGQGKQETQYF,TGTGCCAGCAGAACAGGACAGGGCAAACAAGAGACCCAGTACTTC
TRBV4-1,NA,TRBJ2-5,NA,CASSQGTGQETQYF,TGCGCCAGCAGCCAAGGAACAGGGCAAGAGACCCAGTACTTC
TRBV28,NA,TRBJ2-7,NA,CASSETGEQYF,TGTGCCAGCAGTGAGACGGGCGAGCAGTACTTC
TRBV5-1,NA,TRBJ2-3,NA,CASSLPGLTDTQYF,TGCGCCAGCAGCTTACCGGGACTTACAGATACGCAGTATTTT
TRBV5-1,NA,TRBJ1-1,TRBD1,CASRPSGTGSTEAFF,TGCGCCAGCAGACCTTCAGGGACAGGGAGCACTGAAGCTTTCTTT
TRBV7-3,NA,TRBJ2-6,NA,CASSLQSGANVLTF,TGTGCCAGCAGCCTTCAGTCTGGGGCCAACGTCCTGACTTTC
TRBV9,NA,TRBJ2-4,TRBD2,CASSASGGGNIQYF,TGTGCCAGCAGCGCTAGCGGGGGGGGAAACATTCAGTACTTC
TRBV30,NA,TRBJ2-1,TRBD2,CAWSVGGGRLARNEQFF,TGTGCCTGGAGTGTAGGAGGGGGGAGACTAGCGAGAAATGAGCAGTTCTTC
TRBV5-4,NA,TRBJ2-1,TRBD2,CASSTELLAGGAINEQFF,TGTGCCAGCAGCACAGAATTACTAGCGGGGGGCGCTATCAATGAGCAGTTCTTC
TRBV19,NA,TRBJ1-5,NA,CASSPGGAQHF,TGTGCCAGTAGTCCCGGGGGGGCCCAGCATTTT
TRBV19,NA,TRBJ1-2,TRBD1,CASTRTGLNYGYTF,TGTGCCAGTACCCGGACAGGGCTCAACTATGGCTACACCTTC
TRBV7-9,once,TRBJ1-1,NA,CASSITGYTEAFF,TGTGCCAGCAGCATAACAGGGTACACTGAAGCTTTCTTT